These T cell receptor beta chains were read from a single sample in a study of blood T cell repertoires in COVID-19. Libraries were prepared by immunoSEQ multiplex PCR; TCRdb keeps only in-frame clonotypes and omits some of them. The repertoire holds about 350,000 clones, with approximately 86% as singletons. Sequencing used peripheral blood. Receptor source: an older woman with COVID-19, enrolled during active disease. The CDR3 runs from the conserved cysteine through the conserved F or W. A D gene is named only where the DNA matches it firmly. Some rows have no size entry. The others give once, few or many, or a class for an expanded clone.

V gene	clone size	D gene	J gene	CDR3 protein	CDR3 DNA
TRBV9	.	.	TRBJ2-3	CASSVEAVKVGTDTQYF	TGTGCCAGCAGCGTAGAAGCGGTTAAGGTTGGGACAGATACGCAGTATTTT
TRBV3-1/TRBV3-2	.	.	TRBJ2-2	CASSQYFTGELFF	TGTGCCAGCAGCCAGTACTTCACCGGGGAGCTGTTTTTT
TRBV30	.	.	TRBJ1-1	CAWSLNPRTERYTEAFF	TGTGCCTGGAGTCTAAACCCGAGGACAGAGAGGTACACTGAAGCTTTCTTT
TRBV9	.	TRBD1	TRBJ1-3	CASSPGTGISIVGNTIYF	TGTGCCAGCAGCCCCGGGACAGGGATTTCTATAGTGGGAAACACCATATATTTT
TRBV3-1/TRBV3-2	.	.	TRBJ2-5	CASSRGLGQETQYF	TGTGCCAGCAGCCGCGGACTGGGTCAAGAGACCCAGTACTTC
TRBV4-1	.	.	TRBJ1-4	CASSQGGREKLFF	TGCGCCAGCAGCCAAGGGGGCCGGGAAAAACTGTTTTTT
TRBV30	.	TRBD1	TRBJ2-7	CAWDTGGGDEQYF	TGTGCCTGGGATACAGGGGGAGGAGACGAGCAGTACTTC
TRBV2	.	TRBD1	TRBJ2-1	CASRRTGAYNEQFF	TGTGCCAGCAGAAGGACAGGGGCTTACAATGAGCAGTTCTTC
TRBV4-1	.	.	TRBJ1-2	CASSRGTGTINGYTF	TGCGCCAGCAGCCGTGGCACCGGGACAATCAATGGCTACACCTTC
TRBV6-1	.	TRBD1	TRBJ1-3	CASSGIGTGYSGNTIYF	TGTGCCAGCAGTGGCATCGGGACAGGATACTCTGGAAACACCATATATTTT
TRBV5-4	.	.	TRBJ2-2	CASSLVVTGNTGELFF	TGTGCCAGCAGCTTGGTCGTGACAGGGAACACCGGGGAGCTGTTTTTT
TRBV9	.	.	TRBJ1-2	CASSVGGVQGYGYTF	TGTGCCAGCAGCGTAGGCGGGGTTCAGGGCTATGGCTACACCTTC
TRBV5-4	.	TRBD1	TRBJ2-1	CASSGQGGNEQFF	TGTGCCAGCAGCGGACAGGGGGGCAATGAGCAGTTCTTC
TRBV9	.	.	TRBJ1-1	CASSVAPNTEAFF	TGTGCCAGCAGCGTAGCCCCAAACACTGAAGCTTTCTTT
TRBV4-1	few	.	TRBJ2-1	CASSLSSGNDNEQFF	TGCGCCAGCAGCCTCTCCTCGGGGAATGACAATGAGCAGTTCTTC
TRBV5-4	.	.	TRBJ2-2	CASSLEGHADLFTGELFF	TGTGCCAGCAGCCTCGAGGGACATGCCGATTTGTTCACCGGGGAGCTGTTTTTT
TRBV3-1/TRBV3-2	.	.	TRBJ1-6	CASSQGQGSHYNSPLHF	TGTGCCAGCAGCCAAGGTCAGGGATCCCACTATAATTCACCCCTCCACTTT
TRBV25-1	.	.	TRBJ1-5	CASSYNLNQPQHF	TGTGCCAGCAGTTACAATTTAAATCAGCCCCAGCATTTT
TRBV7-9	.	.	TRBJ2-5	CASSLGGRQGTQYF	TGTGCCAGCAGCTTAGGGGGGCGGCAGGGGACCCAGTACTTC
TRBV6-2/TRBV6-3	.	TRBD1	TRBJ1-2	CASSYSKPPGQGNYGYTF	TGTGCCAGCAGTTACTCGAAGCCGCCTGGACAGGGTAACTATGGCTACACCTTC
TRBV18	.	.	TRBJ2-3	CASTNRRGTDTQYF	TGTGCCAGCACGAATAGGAGGGGCACAGATACGCAGTATTTT
TRBV5-1	.	.	TRBJ1-4	CASSLTGPRNEKLFF	TGCGCCAGCAGCTTGACAGGGCCCAGGAATGAAAAACTGTTTTTT
TRBV2	.	.	TRBJ2-7	CASSAYEQYF	TGTGCCAGCAGCGCCTACGAGCAGTACTTC
TRBV6-5	.	.	TRBJ2-7	CASSRNRDNYEQYF	TGTGCCAGCAGTCGAAACCGGGACAACTACGAGCAGTACTTC
TRBV5-1	.	.	TRBJ1-6	CASSLERSYNSPLHF	TGCGCCAGCAGCTTGGAGAGGTCCTATAATTCACCCCTCCACTTT
TRBV12-3/TRBV12-4	.	.	TRBJ2-2	CASSPRGGGELFF	TGTGCCAGCAGCCCGAGGGGGGGCGGGGAGCTGTTTTTT
TRBV5-6	.	TRBD1	TRBJ1-6	CASSVDRMSSYNSPLHF	TGTGCCAGCAGCGTGGACAGGATGAGCTCCTATAATTCACCCCTCCACTTT
TRBV12-3/TRBV12-4	.	.	TRBJ1-4	CASSFGGGKLFF	TGTGCCAGCAGTTTTGGGGGAGGAAAACTGTTTTTT
TRBV4-2	.	.	TRBJ1-2	CASSQRTEANYGYTF	TGTGCCAGCAGCCAGCGGACAGAAGCTAACTATGGCTACACCTTC
TRBV11-2	.	.	TRBJ1-2	CASSLDGGSGYTF	TGTGCCAGCAGCTTAGATGGCGGGAGTGGCTACACCTTC
TRBV7-6	once	TRBD2	TRBJ2-5	CASSPQRGPTETQYF	TGTGCCAGCAGCCCGCAGCGGGGGCCCACAGAGACCCAGTACTTC
TRBV7-8	.	TRBD2	TRBJ2-1	CASSLGVTSAYQSSYNEQFF	TGTGCCAGCAGCTTAGGGGTGACTAGCGCCTACCAGAGCTCCTACAATGAGCAGTTCTTC
TRBV6-5	.	TRBD1	TRBJ1-4	CASSYSGTGTEKLFF	TGTGCCAGCAGTTACTCGGGGACAGGGACCGAAAAACTGTTTTTT
TRBV19	.	.	TRBJ1-5	CASSITGLSNQPQHF	TGTGCCAGTAGTATTACAGGGCTTAGCAATCAGCCCCAGCATTTT
TRBV24-1	.	.	TRBJ1-6	CAGCPSYNSPLHF	TGTGCCGGCTGCCCCTCCTATAATTCACCCCTCCACTTT
TRBV6-2/TRBV6-3	few	.	TRBJ2-7	CASSYEFYEQYF	TGTGCCAGCAGTTATGAGTTCTACGAGCAGTACTTC
TRBV4-1	.	.	TRBJ1-5	CASSRFPADSNQPQHF	TGCGCCAGCAGCCGGTTCCCAGCGGATAGCAATCAGCCCCAGCATTTT
TRBV7-9	.	TRBD1	TRBJ1-4	CASSLGQGNEKLFF	TGTGCCAGCAGCTTAGGACAGGGTAACGAAAAACTGTTTTTT
TRBV6-1	few	.	TRBJ1-6	CASSDPAGGDSPLHF	TGTGCCAGCAGTGATCCCGCGGGGGGGGATTCACCCCTCCACTTT
TRBV12-3/TRBV12-4	.	.	TRBJ1-2	CASRQRAGYTF	TGTGCCAGCAGACAGAGGGCCGGCTACACCTTC
TRBV9	.	TRBD1	TRBJ1-2	CASSVDTGGAYGYTF	TGTGCCAGCAGCGTAGATACAGGGGGCGCCTATGGCTACACCTTC
TRBV6-4	once	TRBD2	TRBJ2-2	CASSKELAGGPHANTGELFF	TGTGCCAGCAGTAAAGAACTAGCGGGGGGGCCGCACGCGAACACCGGGGAGCTGTTTTTT
TRBV9	.	TRBD2	TRBJ2-1	CASSVDASGDPKQFF	TGTGCCAGCAGCGTAGACGCTAGCGGGGACCCGAAGCAGTTCTTC
TRBV9	.	.	TRBJ1-6	CASSVSRGSYSPLHF	TGTGCCAGCAGCGTAAGCCGGGGTAGCTATTCACCCCTCCACTTT
TRBV5-1	.	TRBD1	TRBJ1-4	CASSHRGTNEKLFF	TGCGCCAGCAGCCACAGGGGAACTAATGAAAAACTGTTTTTT
TRBV7-9	few	.	TRBJ1-5	CASPLGDTRGYSNQPQHF	TGTGCCAGCCCCCTAGGGGACACCAGAGGGTATAGCAATCAGCCCCAGCATTTT
TRBV6-5	.	TRBD1	TRBJ1-2	CASSSPGQGIGYTF	TGTGCCAGCAGTTCTCCGGGACAGGGAATTGGCTACACCTTC
TRBV18	once	TRBD2	TRBJ2-7	CASSPPETSVEQYF	TGTGCCAGCTCACCACCGGAGACTAGCGTCGAGCAGTACTTC
TRBV5-1	once	.	TRBJ2-5	CASSWRQMETQYF	TGCGCCAGCAGCTGGCGACAGATGGAGACCCAGTACTTC
TRBV19	once	TRBD1	TRBJ1-1	CASSSGGVGTEAFF	TGTGCCAGTAGCTCAGGGGGCGTTGGAACTGAAGCTTTCTTT
TRBV7-3	.	.	TRBJ2-3	CASSRESDTQYF	TGTGCCAGCAGCAGGGAGTCAGATACGCAGTATTTT
TRBV10-2	once	.	TRBJ2-5	CASTPGSHYQETQYF	TGCGCCAGCACCCCGGGTTCCCATTACCAAGAGACCCAGTACTTC
TRBV7-2	few	.	TRBJ1-3	CASSPNRNTIYF	TGTGCCAGCAGCCCCAACAGAAACACCATATATTTT